Reported below is one T cell receptor beta chain. Its antigen is not known. A single base separates this from a much larger clone, so it may be a read error. In the sort, naive CD8 T cells were defined as CD8+CD4-CCR7+CD45RA+. TCRdb ran MiXCR on the PCR reads and lists one entry per CDR3 protein. The sample comprises 460,000 or so distinct CDR3 sequences, about a quarter of which are singletons, and about 0.75% rests with the top ten. Deletions cut 0 bases from V and 10 bases from J, with 17 bases between. CDR1 and CDR2 (germline): LGHNA, YSLEER. The CDR3 contains 15 residues. The data belong to a study of molecular identifiers for immune sequencing clone quantification. Study results and limitations: Clones above 20 RNA copies held over 98% of effector molecules, under 1% in naive cells.

The receptor's source is a human donor in good health. Some libraries in this study had Jurkat cell RNA spiked in. V gene TRBV4-3 combines with J gene TRBJ2-3, with D possibly matching TRBD2 (5 bases). Input material: naive CD8+ T cells from blood, with Jurkat cell RNA spiked in. Stated subset: FACS-sorted CD8+CD4-CCR7+CD45RA+ naive T cells. The CDR3 here is CASSQDSTRGHAQYF. The DNA for the CDR3 is TGCGCCAGCAGCCAAGATTCTACGCGAGGGCATGCGCAGTATTTT.